The 21 T cell receptor beta chains presented below share a single source sample, sequenced in a study of T cells in localized non-small cell lung cancer. Repertoires were generated with immunoSEQ multiplex PCR, while TCRdb's copy carries only in-frame clones and drops some. Of about 33,000 clones listed, roughly 90% are singletons. This sample comprised peripheral blood, obtained before any cancer treatment. All receptors come from a man aged 40 to 70 with stage I lung adenocarcinoma.

This clone was counted only a few times. This sequence joins TRBV7-8 and TRBJ2-3, with D unresolved. Trimming shortened V by 6 bases and J by 1 base, and 11 bases separated the two germline ends. This CDR3 is 14 amino acids long. Germline assignment: CDR1 SGHVS and CDR2 FQNEAQ. The chain's CDR3 is CASRWASGTDTQYF. Written as DNA, the CDR3 is TGTGCCAGCAGATGGGCCTCCGGCACAGATACGCAGTATTTT.

This clone was detected once. The chain recombines TRBV30 with TRBJ2-1; D is unclear. Deletions cut 0 bases from V and 1 base from J, with 4 bases between. CDR1 GTSNPN and CDR2 SVGIG come from the germline V gene (reference sequence). CDR3 size: 13 residues. CDR3 sequence: CAWSVQSYNEQFF. In DNA form, the CDR3 reads TGTGCCTGGAGTGTACAATCCTACAATGAGCAGTTCTTC.

The chain uses TRBV21-1 and TRBJ1-1; TRBD1, the table's D call, lacks a check against the DNA. TRBV21-1 is a recognized pseudogene. This CDR3 contains 14 residues. The CDR3 sequence: CASSIGQGQTEAFF. The DNA for the CDR3 is TGTGCCAGCAGCATTGGACAGGGCCAGACTGAAGCTTTCTTT.

J is TRBJ2-1 and V is TRBV6-1; D assignment may be TRBD1 or TRBD2 (6 bases each). Germline V gene data show CDR1 as MNHNS and CDR2 as SASEGT. V was clipped by 6 bases and J by 7 bases, with 16 bases between them. The CDR3 length is 14 residues. The CDR3 region is CASRGGGMVNEQFF. CDR3 DNA sequence: TGTGCCAGCAGAGGGGGAGGAATGGTTAATGAGCAGTTCTTC.

The rearrangement joins TRBV5-1 to TRBJ1-1; possible D gene TRBD1, 5 bases. The CDR3 length is 13 residues. Germline CDR1 and CDR2: SGHRS and YFSETQ. V gave up 7 bases and J gave up 4 bases, with 14 bases separating them. The CDR3 is CASSQESGTEAFF. The CDR3 nucleotides are TGCGCCAGCTCACAGGAGTCCGGCACTGAAGCTTTCTTT.

The rearrangement links TRBV6-8 to TRBJ2-1; 7 bases map to TRBD1. Germline loops: CDR1 MNHGY, CDR2 SAAAGT. The CDR3 runs 19 residues. Trimming removed 6 bases from V and 5 bases from J; junction bases left unmatched: 22. The CDR3 nucleotides read TGTGCCAGCAGCGCCAGGAGGACAGGTGGGTGTAGGGTGGACAATGAGCAGTTCTTC. Translated: CASSARRTGGCRVDNEQFF.

The V call is TRBV5-8, the J call TRBJ1-4; TRBD1 matches 7 bases. This CDR3 region has 17 residues. Per the germline V gene, CDR1 is SGHTS and CDR2 is YDEGEE. J lost 7 bases, V lost 4 bases, and 16 bases had no gene match. CDR3 residues: CASSDGTAPQGGEKLFF. CDR3 DNA: TGTGCCAGCAGCGACGGGACAGCGCCCCAGGGGGGTGAAAAACTGTTTTTT.

The chain links TRBV7-9 to TRBJ1-5; TRBD1 matches at 8 bases. Germline CDR1 reads SEHNR; CDR2 reads FQNEAQ (reference sequence). V gave up 3 bases and J gave up 9 bases; unmatched junction bases: 10. The CDR3 totals 15 residues. Here the CDR3 DNA reads TGTGCCAGCAGCTTGGGAACAGGGGGTAACTCGCCCCAGCATTTT. Translated, it gives CASSLGTGGNSPQHF.

V and J are TRBV19 and TRBJ1-3; D is uncertain. There are 15 residues in the CDR3. The V and J ends lost 7 bases and 2 bases respectively, with 15 bases between them. Germline assignment: CDR1 LNHDA and CDR2 SQIVND (reference sequence). The CDR3 loop is CASKTGPGTGNTIYF. The DNA for the CDR3 is TGTGCCAGTAAGACCGGACCGGGCACTGGAAACACCATATATTTT.

The chain combines TRBV5-1 with TRBJ2-5, with 13 bases aligning to TRBD2. The junction had 4 bases not matched to a gene; V was cut back by 0 bases and J by 5 bases. CDR1 and CDR2 (germline): SGHRS, YFSETQ. The CDR3 has 16 amino acids. The CDR3 DNA sequence: TGCGCCAGCAGCTTGGCCACTAGCGGGGGGGCGGAGACCCAGTACTTC. Its protein is CASSLATSGGAETQYF.

CDR3 sequence: CASSLASRDTEAFF. The CDR3 DNA reads TGTGCCAGCAGCTTGGCCAGCAGGGACACTGAAGCTTTCTTT. V usage is TRBV5-6 and J usage is TRBJ1-1; possible D gene TRBD1, 5 bases. The CDR3 length is 14 residues. Trimming left V 0 bases short and J 3 bases short, with 9 bases between. Germline CDR1 is SGHDT and CDR2 is YYEEEE.

This clone was observed a handful of times. The chain has TRBV6-1 and TRBJ1-3; tentative D call: TRBD1 (5 bases). The V and J ends lost 2 bases and 2 bases respectively, with 16 bases between them. CDR3 length: 17 amino acids. The V gene's germline CDR1 is MNHNS and CDR2 SASEGT. CDR3 bases: TGTGCCAGCAGTGAATCCGGGAGACAGTACCCTGGAAACACCATATATTTT. Translating it yields CASSESGRQYPGNTIYF.

V usage is TRBV6-5 and J usage is TRBJ1-5; no clear D. V was pared by 6 bases and J by 0 bases, with 12 bases between. Germline CDR1 reads MNHEY; CDR2 reads SVGAGI. The CDR3 has 15 amino acids. The CDR3 region is CASSSNWGSNQPQHF. The CDR3 DNA reads TGTGCCAGCAGCTCCAATTGGGGTAGCAATCAGCCCCAGCATTTT.

CDR3 protein: CASSYRQVLSSYNSPLHF. The DNA for the CDR3 is TGTGCCAGCAGTTACCGACAGGTTTTGAGCTCCTATAATTCACCCCTCCACTTT. The chain carries TRBV27 and TRBJ1-6, with D possibly being TRBD1 (6 bases). V was cut by 4 bases and J by 0 bases, with 16 bases left in between. From germline, CDR1 is MNHEY and CDR2 SMNVEV (reference sequence). This CDR3 is built from 18 residues.

The gene calls are TRBV5-1 and TRBJ2-6, with TRBD1 identical over 9 bases. Per the germline V gene, CDR1 is SGHRS and CDR2 is YFSETQ. CDR3 length equals 15 residues. J lost 2 bases, V lost 4 bases, and 1 base had no gene match. DNA for the CDR3: TGCGCCAGCAGCGGGACAGGGACTGGGGCCAACGTCCTGACTTTC. Its translation: CASSGTGTGANVLTF.

This sequence joins TRBV30 and TRBJ1-5; possible D gene TRBD1, 5 bases. Germline V gene sequence: CDR1 GTSNPN, CDR2 SVGIG (reference sequence). V was shortened by 0 bases and J by 0 bases, with 12 bases between the two germline ends. CDR3 length: 16 residues. CDR3 sequence reads: CAWSVRQGPSNQPQHF. The DNA for the CDR3 is TGTGCCTGGAGTGTACGCCAGGGACCTAGCAATCAGCCCCAGCATTTT.

This chain connects TRBV6-4 to TRBJ2-3; 7 positions agree with TRBD1. The CDR3 length is 13 residues. The V and J ends lost 5 bases and 4 bases, in that order; junction bases with no gene match: 3. Looked up from germline, CDR1 is MRHNA and CDR2 is SNTAGT. The CDR3 DNA follows: TGTGCCAGCAGTAGGGACAGAGCAGATACGCAGTATTTT. Its translation: CASSRDRADTQYF.

The chain combines TRBV6-5 with TRBJ1-1; D call uncertain. The V gene's germline CDR1 is MNHEY and CDR2 SVGAGI. The CDR3 spans 15 residues. V lost 0 bases to trimming and J lost 2 bases, with 10 bases between them. CDR3 nucleotides: TGTGCCAGCAGTTACTCGAGGAGCGCCAACACTGAAGCTTTCTTT. Protein sequence: CASSYSRSANTEAFF.

The rearrangement uses TRBV6-1 and TRBJ1-1; unclear D gene. V lost 10 bases, J lost 8 bases, and 11 bases lay in between. The CDR3 has 10 residues. CDR1 is MNHNS, CDR2 SASEGT, per germline. CDR3 in DNA: TGTGCCACGAGGCGGACGGAAGCTTTCTTT. It translates to CATRRTEAFF.

V is TRBV5-1 and J is TRBJ2-7, with unresolved D. In germline, CDR1 is SGHRS, CDR2 YFSETQ. The CDR3 contains 13 residues. The V end lost 2 bases, the J end lost 2 bases, and 8 bases lay between the germline ends. CDR3 region: CASSFQATYEQYF. In DNA, the CDR3 is TGCGCCAGCAGCTTTCAGGCTACCTACGAGCAGTACTTC.

The chain has TRBV23-1 and TRBJ2-5; unclear D gene. TRBV23-1 is sorted into the ORF group, with uncertain function. Trimming removed 0 bases from V and 5 bases from J, with 10 bases in between. The length of the CDR3 is 14 residues. The CDR3 coding sequence is TGCGCCAGCAGTCAATCAAGGAAGCCGGAGACCCAGTACTTC. This translates into CASSQSRKPETQYF.